This is a list of T cell receptor beta chains from one sample in a study of cytomegalovirus exposure and HLA in healthy donors. Only in-frame clones appear in the TCRdb table, and some are missing; sequencing was by immunoSEQ multiplex PCR. Among around 140,000 clones, around four fifths were seen once, and the ten largest hold about 1.5%. The source material was PBMCs. The receptors stem from a man in his thirties or forties in good health and CMV-seropositive. The conserved cysteine and the conserved F or W are not part of the CDR3 here. Part of the rows lack a size; the others show once, few, many or a class for expanded clones.

clone_size: .
v_call: TRBV21-1
cdr3_length: 13
j_call: TRBJ2-3
cdr3_aa: ASSPEGTGRDTQY

clone_size: .
v_call: TRBV4-2
cdr3_length: 12
j_call: TRBJ2-5
cdr3_aa: ASSPSGIQETQY

clone_size: .
v_call: TRBV28
cdr3_length: 13
j_call: TRBJ1-1
cdr3_aa: ASTSTTTGNTEAF

clone_size: .
v_call: TRBV7-3
cdr3_length: 12
j_call: TRBJ2-5
cdr3_aa: ASSFGGYQETQY

clone_size: once
v_call: TRBV6-1
cdr3_length: 10
j_call: TRBJ2-7
cdr3_aa: ASKGGGDEQY

clone_size: .
v_call: TRBV5-4
cdr3_length: 13
j_call: TRBJ2-3
cdr3_aa: ASSIQLAGGDTQY

clone_size: .
v_call: TRBV6-5
cdr3_length: 13
j_call: TRBJ2-3
cdr3_aa: ASSPPGRRADTQY

clone_size: .
v_call: TRBV5-6
cdr3_length: 13
j_call: TRBJ2-7
cdr3_aa: ASRVGQNPNHEQY

clone_size: .
v_call: TRBV2
cdr3_length: 12
j_call: TRBJ2-5
cdr3_aa: ASTQQGSQETQY

clone_size: .
v_call: TRBV9
cdr3_length: 13
j_call: TRBJ1-3
cdr3_aa: ASSEGGGPGNTIY

clone_size: .
v_call: TRBV9
cdr3_length: 12
j_call: TRBJ2-5
cdr3_aa: ASSVETSEETQY

clone_size: .
v_call: TRBV18
cdr3_length: 13
j_call: TRBJ1-4
cdr3_aa: ASSPVGQGNEKLF

clone_size: .
v_call: TRBV7-9
cdr3_length: 14
j_call: TRBJ2-1
cdr3_aa: ASSLVGLASYNEQF

clone_size: .
v_call: TRBV28
cdr3_length: 12
j_call: TRBJ1-5
cdr3_aa: ASSRDSSNQPQH

clone_size: few
v_call: TRBV5-1
cdr3_length: 16
j_call: TRBJ1-4
cdr3_aa: ASSLGHRDTRANEKLF

clone_size: .
v_call: TRBV10-2
cdr3_length: 15
j_call: TRBJ2-1
cdr3_aa: APPGRGGYKRHNEQF

clone_size: .
v_call: TRBV6-1
cdr3_length: 12
j_call: TRBJ2-1
cdr3_aa: ASSELRGDNEQF

clone_size: .
v_call: TRBV5-1
cdr3_length: 13
j_call: TRBJ1-2
cdr3_aa: ASSLAGGQTNGYT

clone_size: .
v_call: TRBV28
cdr3_length: 14
j_call: TRBJ1-6
cdr3_aa: ASSLGRRSYNSPLH

clone_size: .
v_call: TRBV4-1
cdr3_length: 12
j_call: TRBJ2-1
cdr3_aa: ASSRPTLGNEQF

clone_size: once
v_call: TRBV6-1
cdr3_length: 13
j_call: TRBJ1-5
cdr3_aa: ASKSRYRGNQPQH

clone_size: .
v_call: TRBV5-1
cdr3_length: 14
j_call: TRBJ2-5
cdr3_aa: ASSFQGMSPRGTQY

clone_size: .
v_call: TRBV4-1
cdr3_length: 17
j_call: TRBJ2-3
cdr3_aa: ASSQEGGGGVLLPDTQY

clone_size: .
v_call: TRBV5-1
cdr3_length: 12
j_call: TRBJ1-1
cdr3_aa: ASSSQGLWTEAF

clone_size: .
v_call: TRBV19
cdr3_length: 12
j_call: TRBJ1-1
cdr3_aa: ASSPRQGNTEAF

clone_size: .
v_call: TRBV6-4
cdr3_length: 14
j_call: TRBJ2-1
cdr3_aa: ASSDSLGQGYNEQF

clone_size: once
v_call: TRBV9
cdr3_length: 13
j_call: TRBJ2-5
cdr3_aa: ASSAWDRFEETQY

clone_size: .
v_call: TRBV19
cdr3_length: 13
j_call: TRBJ1-2
cdr3_aa: ASTLQPQGNYGYT

clone_size: few
v_call: TRBV6-1
cdr3_length: 9
j_call: TRBJ1-5
cdr3_aa: ASTNNQPQH